This TCR beta chain was observed in a study of cytomegalovirus exposure and HLA in healthy donors. Findings and limits, study-wide: Cytomegalovirus association was assigned to some 160 TCR beta chains.

Profiled with immunoSEQ multiplex PCR; TCRdb holds only in-frame clones, not every one. Counted here are approximately 110,000 clones, around 87% occurring once; the ten biggest clones make up 4%. In the case of this clone: No antigen is known for it.

While the first cohort had 600 to 800 subjects, the donors belonged to the separate validation cohort of more than 95 subjects. Germline values: CDR1 ENHRY, CDR2 SYGVKD. The junction had 16 bases not matched to a gene; V was cut back by 6 bases and J by 7 bases. The CDR3 length is 19 residues. The sample was PBMCs. V usage is TRBV10-3 and J usage is TRBJ2-2, with 14 bases identical to TRBD2. The source is a young woman in good health and CMV-seropositive. The CDR3 reads CAISTVLGLAGVHNGELFF. DNA for the CDR3: TGTGCCATCAGCACAGTGCTGGGACTAGCGGGAGTACATAACGGGGAGCTGTTTTTT.